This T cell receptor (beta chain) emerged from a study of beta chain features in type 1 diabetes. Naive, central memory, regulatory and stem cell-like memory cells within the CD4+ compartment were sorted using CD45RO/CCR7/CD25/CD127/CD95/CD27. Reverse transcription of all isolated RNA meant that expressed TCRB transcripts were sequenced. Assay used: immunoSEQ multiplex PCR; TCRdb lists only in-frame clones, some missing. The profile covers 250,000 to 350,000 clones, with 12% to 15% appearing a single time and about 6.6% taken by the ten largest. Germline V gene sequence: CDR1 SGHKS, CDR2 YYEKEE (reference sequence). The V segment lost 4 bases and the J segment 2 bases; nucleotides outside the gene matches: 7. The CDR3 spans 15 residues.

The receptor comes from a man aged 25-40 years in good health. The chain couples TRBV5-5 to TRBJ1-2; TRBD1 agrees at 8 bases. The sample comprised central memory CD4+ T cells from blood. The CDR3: CASSPGTGTNYGYTF. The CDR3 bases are TGTGCCAGCAGCCCTGGGACAGGCACCAACTATGGCTACACCTTC.